This T cell receptor beta chain was profiled in a study of PD-L1 blockade in urothelial cancer. This clone was seen only once. Sequencing used immunoSEQ multiplex PCR; TCRdb keeps in-frame clones, though not all of them. The table includes some 120,000 clones, around 89% detected once. The CDR3 has 15 residues. J lost 7 bases, V lost 5 bases, and 12 bases had no gene match. CDR1 is MNHEY and CDR2 is SVGAGI in the germline V gene. This sample's time point: peripheral blood 6 weeks after treatment start. The TCR was taken from a man in his fifties or sixties with urothelial cancer. This chain joins TRBV6-5 and TRBJ2-7, with 9 bases aligning to TRBD2. The source was PBMCs, collected around atezolizumab (anti-PD-L1) treatment. The CDR3 DNA follows: TGTGCCAGCAGTAAACCCCAGCGGGAGGAGGGAGAGCAGTACTTC. Its translation is CASSKPQREEGEQYF.